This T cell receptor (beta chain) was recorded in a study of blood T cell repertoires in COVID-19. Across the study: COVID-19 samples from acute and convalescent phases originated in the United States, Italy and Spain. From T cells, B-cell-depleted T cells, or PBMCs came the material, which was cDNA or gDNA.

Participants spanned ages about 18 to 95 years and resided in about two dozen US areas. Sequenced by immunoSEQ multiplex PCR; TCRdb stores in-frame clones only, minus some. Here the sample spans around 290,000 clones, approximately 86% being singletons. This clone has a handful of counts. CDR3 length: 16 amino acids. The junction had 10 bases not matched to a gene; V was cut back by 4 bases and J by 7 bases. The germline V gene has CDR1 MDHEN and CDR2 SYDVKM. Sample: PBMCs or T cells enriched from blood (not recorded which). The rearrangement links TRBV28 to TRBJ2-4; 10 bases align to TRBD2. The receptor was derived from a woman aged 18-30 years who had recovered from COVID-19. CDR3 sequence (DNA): TGTGCCAGCAGTTCGACTACTACTAGCGGGGTGAACATTCAGTACTTC. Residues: CASSSTTTSGVNIQYF.